The rows below give T cell receptor beta chains drawn from one sample of a study of blood T cell repertoires in COVID-19. Using immunoSEQ multiplex PCR, the repertoire was profiled, and TCRdb retains in-frame clones only, with some absent. The top ten clones hold over 1% of a sample with 100,000 to 150,000 clones, nearly 90% of them seen once. Material for sequencing was peripheral blood. The receptors originated from a woman of 80 years or more with acute or convalescent COVID-19. Both conserved end residues are part of each CDR3. The D gene is left open where the match is weak. Not all rows give a size; the values are once, few, many and, for expanded clones, a class.

.	TRBV10-3	TRBJ1-1	TRBD1	TGTGCCATCAGTGAAAGACAGGGGGGCACTGAAGCTTTCTTT	CAISERQGGTEAFF
.	TRBV11-1	TRBJ1-2	.	TGTGCCAGCAGCTTCTCGGAGAACTATGGCTACACCTTC	CASSFSENYGYTF
.	TRBV11-3	TRBJ2-2	.	TGTGCCAGCAGCTCGTTGGGGGGAGGCGAGCTGTTTTTT	CASSSLGGGELFF
.	TRBV28	TRBJ1-2	TRBD1	TGTGCCAGCAGTCCCACAGACAGGGGGCGAAATGGCTACACCTTC	CASSPTDRGRNGYTF
.	TRBV25-1	TRBJ1-4	.	TGTGCCAGCAGTGATCCTAGGGGGAATGAAAAACTGTTTTTT	CASSDPRGNEKLFF
.	TRBV19	TRBJ1-2	TRBD1	TGTGCCAGTAGAGCCTCCGGGACAGGGTATAGTGGCTACACCTTC	CASRASGTGYSGYTF
.	TRBV7-9	TRBJ1-2	.	TGTGCCAGCAGCCCAGACATCTATGGCTACACCTTC	CASSPDIYGYTF
.	TRBV10-3	TRBJ2-3	.	TGTGCCATCAGCTCCGCTGCAGGGAAAAGCACAGATACGCAGTATTTT	CAISSAAGKSTDTQYF
.	TRBV28	TRBJ1-1	TRBD1	TGTGCCAGCAGTGCTCAGGGGACAGGGTACACTGAAGCTTTCTTT	CASSAQGTGYTEAFF
.	TRBV20-1	TRBJ2-5	TRBD2	TGCAGTGCTAGTAGTAGCGGGAGCCTAGAGACCCAGTACTTC	CSASSSGSLETQYF
.	TRBV19	TRBJ1-1	TRBD1	TGTGCCAGTAAGACAGGGCTTGAAGCTTTCTTT	CASKTGLEAFF
.	TRBV5-1	TRBJ2-3	.	TGCGCCAGCAGCTTGGAAGGCGGTACTAGCACAGATACGCAGTATTTT	CASSLEGGTSTDTQYF
.	TRBV4-2	TRBJ2-3	TRBD2	TGTGCCAGCAGCCAAGAAAGAGGGTCTGGAGCGGGGCACACAGATACGCAGTATTTT	CASSQERGSGAGHTDTQYF
.	TRBV28	TRBJ1-1	TRBD1	TGTGCCAGCAGTTACCAGGGGGCGAAGGGCACTGAAGCTTTCTTT	CASSYQGAKGTEAFF
once	TRBV29-1	TRBJ2-5	TRBD2	TGCAGCGTTGGACTAGCGGGAGGGCCGGGGGAGACCCAGTACTTC	CSVGLAGGPGETQYF
.	TRBV6-1	TRBJ2-1	.	TGTGCCAGCAGCGAAGCTCAAAACAATGAGCAGTTCTTC	CASSEAQNNEQFF
.	TRBV20-1	TRBJ2-3	.	TGCAGTTCAAGACTAGGGAATACGCAGTATTTT	CSSRLGNTQYF
.	TRBV18	TRBJ1-4	TRBD1	TGTGCCAGCTCCAGTACGGGACAGGGCTATGAAAAACTGTTTTTT	CASSSTGQGYEKLFF
.	TRBV5-1	TRBJ1-4	.	TGCGCCAGCAGCTTGTCAGGGTCAGGTGCGGAAAAACTGTTTTTT	CASSLSGSGAEKLFF
.	TRBV7-3	TRBJ2-1	TRBD2	TGTGCCAGCAGCTTTCGGGTAGCGGGGCTTGGAAATGAGCAGTTCTTC	CASSFRVAGLGNEQFF
.	TRBV7-6	TRBJ1-6	.	TGTGCCAGCAGCTTAGCGCAAGGGGGTCGGAATTCACCCCTCCACTTT	CASSLAQGGRNSPLHF
.	TRBV5-8	TRBJ2-7	TRBD1	TGTGCCAGCAGCAAACACAGGGGATTTTCCTACGAGCAGTACTTC	CASSKHRGFSYEQYF
.	TRBV10-3	TRBJ2-5	TRBD1	TGTGCCATCAGCACAGGGGAGCAAGAGACCCAGTACTTC	CAISTGEQETQYF
.	TRBV9	TRBJ2-5	TRBD1	TGTGCCAGCAGCGTAAATTGGGACAGTCAAGAGACCCAGTACTTC	CASSVNWDSQETQYF
.	TRBV11-2	TRBJ1-2	TRBD1	TGTGCCAGCAGCTTGGACAGGGGGCAAGGTGGCTACACCTTC	CASSLDRGQGGYTF
.	TRBV19	TRBJ1-2	TRBD1	TGTGCCAGTAGTATAACCCTCGACAGGGGTATTGGCTACACCTTC	CASSITLDRGIGYTF
.	TRBV5-4	TRBJ2-3	TRBD2	TGTGCCAGCAGCTTGCTCGGGGGGGCGGATACGCAGTATTTT	CASSLLGGADTQYF
.	TRBV7-2	TRBJ1-1	.	TGTGCCAGCAGCCAGAAGATGAACACTGAAGCTTTCTTT	CASSQKMNTEAFF
.	TRBV7-9	TRBJ1-2	.	TGTGCCAGCAGCTTAGCGGCAGGGAGGGGCGAAGGCTACACCTTC	CASSLAAGRGEGYTF
.	TRBV5-5	TRBJ1-4	.	TGTGCCAGCAGCTGGGAGGGTGGTAATGAAAAACTGTTTTTT	CASSWEGGNEKLFF
.	TRBV5-4	TRBJ2-1	.	TGTGCCAGCAGCGTAAGGCAGGAGGGCGATGAGCAGTTCTTC	CASSVRQEGDEQFF
.	TRBV19	TRBJ2-1	.	TGTGCCAGCACCCCGGCGGATGGCTCCTACAATGAGCAGTTCTTC	CASTPADGSYNEQFF
.	TRBV4-2	TRBJ1-1	TRBD1	TGTGCCAGCAGCCACGGGACAGCAGCGAACACTGAAGCTTTCTTT	CASSHGTAANTEAFF
.	TRBV18	TRBJ1-2	TRBD1	TGTGCCAGCTCACTTAGACAGGGTGGCGGCTACACCTTC	CASSLRQGGGYTF
.	TRBV24-1	TRBJ2-1	.	TGTGCCACCAGGGGGCAGGGTTCCAATGAGCAGTTCTTC	CATRGQGSNEQFF
.	TRBV3-1/TRBV3-2	TRBJ1-4	.	TGTGCCAGCAGCCAAGTAGGCAGGGCAACTAATGAAAAACTGTTTTTT	CASSQVGRATNEKLFF
.	TRBV24-1	TRBJ2-1	TRBD1	TGTGCCACCAGTGATTTGAACAGGGGAAAGTTCTTC	CATSDLNRGKFF
.	TRBV9	TRBJ2-7	.	TGTGCCAGCAGCGCCGACACCTACGAGCAGTACTTC	CASSADTYEQYF
.	TRBV29-1	TRBJ1-1	.	TGCAGCGTTCAAAGGGAGGGCGAAAGGACTGAAGCTTTCTTT	CSVQREGERTEAFF
.	TRBV19	TRBJ2-3	TRBD2	TGTGCCAGTAGAGCGGGGGGGGATATAATAGATACGCAGTATTTT	CASRAGGDIIDTQYF
once	TRBV3-1/TRBV3-2	TRBJ1-2	.	TGTGCCAGCAGCCGCGAGTCTTATGGCTACACCTTC	CASSRESYGYTF
.	TRBV11-2	TRBJ2-3	TRBD2	TGTGCCAGCAGCTCACCGGCTAGCGGGAGAGTAACTAGCACAGATACGCAGTATTTT	CASSSPASGRVTSTDTQYF
.	TRBV10-3	TRBJ2-3	.	TGTGCCATCAGTGGGGCACAGACAGATACGCAGTATTTT	CAISGAQTDTQYF
.	TRBV5-4	TRBJ1-1	.	TGTGCCAGCAGCTTGGGAGGGGGCACTGAAGCTTTCTTT	CASSLGGGTEAFF
.	TRBV6-6	TRBJ1-3	TRBD1	TGTGCCAGCCAGGGGGCTAACTCTGGAAACACCATATATTTT	CASQGANSGNTIYF
.	TRBV28	TRBJ1-1	.	TGTGCCAGCACCGAGCCCATGAACACTGAAGCTTTCTTT	CASTEPMNTEAFF
.	TRBV10-2	TRBJ2-3	.	TGCGCCAGCAGTGAGACTAATACGCAGTATTTT	CASSETNTQYF
.	TRBV4-1	TRBJ2-1	TRBD2	TGCGCCAGCAGCCAATCGTACGGGACTAGCGGGCAGCGCTCCTACAATGAGCAGTTCTTC	CASSQSYGTSGQRSYNEQFF
.	TRBV25-1	TRBJ1-1	.	TGTGCCAGCATGGGAGGGGCTGGAGCTTTCTTT	CASMGGAGAFF
.	TRBV2	TRBJ1-1	.	TGTGCCAGCAGGGCACGGACTGGAGCTGAAGCTTTCTTT	CASRARTGAEAFF